These T cell receptor beta chains were read from a single sample in a study of T cell responses to AZD1222 COVID-19 vaccine. Sequenced by immunoSEQ multiplex PCR; TCRdb stores in-frame clones only, minus some. The top ten clones hold 3% to 3.5% of a sample with 90,000 to 130,000 clones, roughly nine tenths of them seen once. Source: peripheral blood, taken on day 0 of MenACWY control vaccination. These receptors were taken from an adult in good health. Each CDR3 is given with its conserved first and last residue. Each record gives: D gene, V gene, clone size, J gene, CDR3 protein, CDR3 DNA. The D gene is left open where the match is weak. The listing skips clone size in some rows; elsewhere it reads once, few, many or a size class.

D: .; V: TRBV19; size: .; J: TRBJ2-7; CDR3: CASSIFGRGYEQYF; DNA: TGTGCCAGTAGTATATTTGGCCGAGGCTACGAGCAGTACTTC
D: .; V: TRBV9; size: .; J: TRBJ2-1; CDR3: CASSSAGSYNEQFF; DNA: TGTGCCAGCAGCTCCGCCGGCTCCTACAATGAGCAGTTCTTC
D: TRBD1; V: TRBV5-1; size: .; J: TRBJ2-5; CDR3: CASSLGRGPQETQYF; DNA: TGCGCCAGCAGCTTAGGTAGGGGGCCGCAAGAGACCCAGTACTTC
D: .; V: TRBV4-2; size: .; J: TRBJ1-5; CDR3: CASSQEGLGQPQHF; DNA: TGTGCCAGCAGCCAAGAGGGATTGGGGCAGCCCCAGCATTTT
D: TRBD1; V: TRBV3-1/TRBV3-2; size: .; J: TRBJ1-5; CDR3: CASSQEGGQGGRQPQHF; DNA: TGTGCCAGCAGCCAAGAGGGAGGACAGGGTGGACGTCAGCCCCAGCATTTT
D: TRBD2; V: TRBV9; size: .; J: TRBJ2-1; CDR3: CASSVSGTSGPVAEQFF; DNA: TGTGCCAGCAGCGTTTCCGGGACTAGCGGGCCAGTCGCTGAGCAGTTCTTC
D: TRBD1; V: TRBV2; size: .; J: TRBJ2-1; CDR3: CASSGTGPNEQFF; DNA: TGTGCCAGCAGTGGGACAGGGCCCAATGAGCAGTTCTTC
D: .; V: TRBV21-1; size: .; J: TRBJ2-1; CDR3: CASSDRDRVKHEQFF; DNA: TGTGCCAGCAGCGACCGGGACAGGGTAAAGCATGAGCAGTTCTTC
D: TRBD1; V: TRBV5-1; size: .; J: TRBJ1-4; CDR3: CASSVTGEIEKLFF; DNA: TGCGCCAGCAGCGTGACAGGGGAAATCGAAAAACTGTTTTTT
D: TRBD2; V: TRBV4-2; size: .; J: TRBJ2-4; CDR3: CASSQHWLTSGGELAKNIQYF; DNA: TGTGCCAGCAGCCAGCATTGGCTGACTAGCGGGGGTGAGCTAGCCAAAAACATTCAGTACTTC
D: .; V: TRBV5-1; size: .; J: TRBJ2-7; CDR3: CASSLGQDIYEQYF; DNA: TGCGCCAGCAGCTTGGGGCAGGATATCTACGAGCAGTACTTC
D: .; V: TRBV13; size: once; J: TRBJ1-4; CDR3: CASSLWGEKLFF; DNA: TGTGCCAGCAGCCTTTGGGGGGAAAAACTGTTTTTT
D: .; V: TRBV29-1; size: few; J: TRBJ2-7; CDR3: CSVEDNTVDYEQYF; DNA: TGCAGCGTTGAAGATAACACAGTCGACTACGAGCAGTACTTC
D: .; V: TRBV7-8; size: .; J: TRBJ1-4; CDR3: CASSLARDNEKLFF; DNA: TGTGCCAGCAGCTTGGCAAGGGATAATGAAAAACTGTTTTTT
D: TRBD1; V: TRBV19; size: .; J: TRBJ2-7; CDR3: CASRLSPGQGTYEQYF; DNA: TGTGCCAGTCGGTTGAGTCCGGGACAGGGGACCTACGAGCAGTACTTC
D: .; V: TRBV30; size: .; J: TRBJ2-3; CDR3: CAWSDGHLWTDTQYF; DNA: TGTGCCTGGAGTGATGGGCACCTTTGGACAGATACGCAGTATTTT
D: .; V: TRBV14; size: .; J: TRBJ1-3; CDR3: CASSQFHTLNTIYF; DNA: TGTGCCAGCAGCCAGTTCCACACCTTAAACACCATATATTTT
D: .; V: TRBV5-5; size: .; J: TRBJ1-6; CDR3: CASSLFGGSHSYNSPLHF; DNA: TGTGCCAGCAGCTTGTTCGGGGGGTCTCACTCCTATAATTCACCCCTCCACTTT
D: .; V: TRBV5-1; size: .; J: TRBJ1-1; CDR3: CASSLARATNTEAFF; DNA: TGCGCCAGCAGCTTGGCGCGTGCAACGAACACTGAAGCTTTCTTT
D: .; V: TRBV6-5; size: .; J: TRBJ2-7; CDR3: CASSYGGRPEEEQYF; DNA: TGTGCCAGCAGTTACGGTGGCCGCCCCGAGGAGGAGCAGTACTTC
D: TRBD2; V: TRBV5-8; size: .; J: TRBJ2-3; CDR3: CASSTGGAADTQYF; DNA: TGTGCCAGCTCAACGGGGGGGGCCGCAGATACGCAGTATTTT
D: .; V: TRBV4-1; size: .; J: TRBJ1-4; CDR3: CASSQVQGIGEKLFF; DNA: TGCGCCAGCAGCCAAGTTCAGGGGATCGGGGAAAAACTGTTTTTT